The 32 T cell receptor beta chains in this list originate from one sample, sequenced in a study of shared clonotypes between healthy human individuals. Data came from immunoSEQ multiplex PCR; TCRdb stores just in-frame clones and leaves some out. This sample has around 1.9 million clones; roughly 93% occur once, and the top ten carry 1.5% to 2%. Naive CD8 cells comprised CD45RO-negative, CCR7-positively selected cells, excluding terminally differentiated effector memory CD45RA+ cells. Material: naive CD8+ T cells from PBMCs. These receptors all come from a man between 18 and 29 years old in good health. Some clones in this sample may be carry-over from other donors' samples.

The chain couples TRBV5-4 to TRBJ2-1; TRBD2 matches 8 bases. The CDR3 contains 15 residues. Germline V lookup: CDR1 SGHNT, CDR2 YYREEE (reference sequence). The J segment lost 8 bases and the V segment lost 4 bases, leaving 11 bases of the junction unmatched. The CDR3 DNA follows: TGTGCCAGCAGCATACGGACTAGCCCTGGAGATGAGCAGTTCTTC. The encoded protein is CASSIRTSPGDEQFF.

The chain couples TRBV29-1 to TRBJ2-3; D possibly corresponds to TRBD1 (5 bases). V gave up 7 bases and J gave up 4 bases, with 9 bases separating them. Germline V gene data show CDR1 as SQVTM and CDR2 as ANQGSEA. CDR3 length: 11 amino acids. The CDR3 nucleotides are TGCAGCGCCAGGGCGGCAGATACGCAGTATTTT. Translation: CSARAADTQYF.

This CDR3 reads CASSWRGGEQYF. CDR3 bases: TGTGCCAGTTCCTGGCGGGGAGGCGAGCAGTACTTC. The V gene is TRBV27, the J gene TRBJ2-7; D perhaps matches TRBD2 (6 bases). The length of the CDR3 is 12 residues. With 9 bases removed from V and 6 bases from J, the gap between germline ends came to 15 bases. Germline V gives CDR1 MNHEY, CDR2 SMNVEV (reference sequence).

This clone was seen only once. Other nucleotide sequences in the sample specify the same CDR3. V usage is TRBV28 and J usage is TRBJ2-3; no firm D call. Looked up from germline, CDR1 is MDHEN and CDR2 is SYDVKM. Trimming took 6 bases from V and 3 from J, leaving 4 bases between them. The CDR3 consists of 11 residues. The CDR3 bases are TGTGCCAGCAGCTATACAGATACGCAGTATTTT. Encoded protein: CASSYTDTQYF.

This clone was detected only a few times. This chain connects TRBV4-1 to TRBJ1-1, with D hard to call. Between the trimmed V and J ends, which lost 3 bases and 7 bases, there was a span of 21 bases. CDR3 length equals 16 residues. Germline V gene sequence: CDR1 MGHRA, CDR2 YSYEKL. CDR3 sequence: CASSHAPAGEFGEAFF. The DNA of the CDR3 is TGCGCCAGCAGCCACGCCCCGGCGGGCGAATTCGGTGAAGCTTTCTTT.

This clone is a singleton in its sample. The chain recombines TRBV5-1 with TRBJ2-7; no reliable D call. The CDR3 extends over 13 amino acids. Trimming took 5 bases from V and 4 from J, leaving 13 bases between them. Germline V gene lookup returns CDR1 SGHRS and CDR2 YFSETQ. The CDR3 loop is CASRPGATYEQYF. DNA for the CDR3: TGCGCCAGCAGGCCAGGAGCGACGTACGAGCAGTACTTC.

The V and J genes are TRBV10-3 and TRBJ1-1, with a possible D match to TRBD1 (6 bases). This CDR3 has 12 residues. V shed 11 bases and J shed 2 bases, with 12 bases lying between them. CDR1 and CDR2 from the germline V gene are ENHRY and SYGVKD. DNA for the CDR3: TGTGCCGGCCGGGACACTAACACTGAAGCTTTCTTT. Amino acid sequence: CAGRDTNTEAFF.

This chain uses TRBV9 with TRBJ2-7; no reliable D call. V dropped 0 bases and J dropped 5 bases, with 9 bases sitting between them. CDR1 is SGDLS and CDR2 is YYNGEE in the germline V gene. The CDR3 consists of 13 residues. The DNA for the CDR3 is TGTGCCAGCAGCGTAGCCTGGCTCGACGAGCAGTACTTC. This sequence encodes CASSVAWLDEQYF. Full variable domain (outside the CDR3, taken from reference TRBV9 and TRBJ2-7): DSGVTQTPKHLITATGQRVTLRCSPRSGDLSVYWYQQSLDQGLQFLIQYYNGEERAKGNILERFSAQQFPDLHSELNLSSLELGDSALYFCASSVAWLDEQYFGPGTRLTVT.

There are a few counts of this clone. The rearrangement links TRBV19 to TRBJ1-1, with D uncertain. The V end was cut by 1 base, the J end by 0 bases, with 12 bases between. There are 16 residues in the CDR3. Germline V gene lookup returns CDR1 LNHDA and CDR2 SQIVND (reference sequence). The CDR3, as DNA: TGTGCCAGTAGTATAGGAGGGTCGGTCGTGAACACTGAAGCTTTCTTT. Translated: CASSIGGSVVNTEAFF.

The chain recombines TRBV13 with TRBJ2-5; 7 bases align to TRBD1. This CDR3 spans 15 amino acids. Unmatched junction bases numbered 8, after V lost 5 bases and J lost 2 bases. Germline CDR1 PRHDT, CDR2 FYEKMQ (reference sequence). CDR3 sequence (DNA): TGTGCCAGCAGCCTCGGACAGGAGGAACAAGAGACCCAGTACTTC. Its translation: CASSLGQEEQETQYF.

CDR3 sequence (DNA): TGCAGCGTTAGGGGGCCGACAGATACGCAGTATTTT. Its protein is CSVRGPTDTQYF. This chain joins TRBV29-1 and TRBJ2-3, with 7 bases identical to TRBD1. J gave up 3 bases and V 5 bases, and 2 bases lay outside the gene matches. The CDR3 totals 12 residues. CDR1 is SQVTM, CDR2 ANQGSEA, per germline.

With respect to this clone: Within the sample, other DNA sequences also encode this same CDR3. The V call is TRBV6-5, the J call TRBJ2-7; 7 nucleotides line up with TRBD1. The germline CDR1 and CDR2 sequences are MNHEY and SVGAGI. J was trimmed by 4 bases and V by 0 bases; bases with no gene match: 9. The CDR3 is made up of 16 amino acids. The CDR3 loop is CASSYSSGQRSYEQYF. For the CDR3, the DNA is TGTGCCAGCAGTTACTCCTCGGGACAGCGTTCTTACGAGCAGTACTTC.

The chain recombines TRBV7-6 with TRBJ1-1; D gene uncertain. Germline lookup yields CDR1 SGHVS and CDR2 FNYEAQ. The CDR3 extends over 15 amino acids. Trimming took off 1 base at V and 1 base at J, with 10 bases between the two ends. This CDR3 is CASSLGRIQNTEAFF. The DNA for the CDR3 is TGTGCCAGCAGCTTAGGACGGATTCAGAACACTGAAGCTTTCTTT.

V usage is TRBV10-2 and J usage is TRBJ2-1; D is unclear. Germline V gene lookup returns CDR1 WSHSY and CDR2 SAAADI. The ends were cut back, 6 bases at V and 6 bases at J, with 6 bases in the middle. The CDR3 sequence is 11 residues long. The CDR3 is CASSYFNEQFF. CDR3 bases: TGCGCCAGCAGCTATTTCAATGAGCAGTTCTTC.

The CDR3 loop is CASSSPSLGGNEQFF. The CDR3 DNA follows: TGTGCCAGCAGCTCCCCTTCACTAGGGGGAAATGAGCAGTTCTTC. The chain recombines TRBV11-2 with TRBJ2-1, with a tentative D call TRBD1 (6 bases). Trimming stripped 4 bases from V and 7 bases from J, with 17 bases between. Germline values: CDR1 SGHAT, CDR2 FQNNGV. CDR3 length: 15 amino acids.

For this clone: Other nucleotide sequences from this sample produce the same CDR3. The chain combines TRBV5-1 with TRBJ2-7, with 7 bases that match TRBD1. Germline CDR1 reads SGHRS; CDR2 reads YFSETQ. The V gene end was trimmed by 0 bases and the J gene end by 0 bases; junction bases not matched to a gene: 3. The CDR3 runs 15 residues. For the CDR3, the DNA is TGCGCCAGCAGCTTGGGGGGACAGAGCTCCTACGAGCAGTACTTC. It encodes CASSLGGQSSYEQYF. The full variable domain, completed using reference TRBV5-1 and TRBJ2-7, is KAGVTQTPRYLIKTRGQQVTLSCSPISGHRSVSWYQQTPGQGLQFLFEYFSETQRNKGNFPGRFSGRQFSNSRSEMNVSTLELGDSALYLCASSLGGQSSYEQYFGPGTRLTVT.

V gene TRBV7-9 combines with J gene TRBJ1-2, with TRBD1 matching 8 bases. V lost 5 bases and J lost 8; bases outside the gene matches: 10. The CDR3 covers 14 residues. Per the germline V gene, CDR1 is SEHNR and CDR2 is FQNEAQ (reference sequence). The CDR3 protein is CASSPTTGAGGYTF. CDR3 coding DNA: TGTGCCAGCAGCCCGACGACAGGGGCGGGAGGCTACACCTTC.

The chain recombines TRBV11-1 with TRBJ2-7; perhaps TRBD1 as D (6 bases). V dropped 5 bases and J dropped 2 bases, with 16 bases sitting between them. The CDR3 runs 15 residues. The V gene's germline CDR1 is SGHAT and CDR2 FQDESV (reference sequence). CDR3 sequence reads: CASSPGAGVTYEQYF. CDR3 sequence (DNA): TGTGCCAGCAGCCCCGGGGCAGGGGTCACCTACGAGCAGTACTTC.

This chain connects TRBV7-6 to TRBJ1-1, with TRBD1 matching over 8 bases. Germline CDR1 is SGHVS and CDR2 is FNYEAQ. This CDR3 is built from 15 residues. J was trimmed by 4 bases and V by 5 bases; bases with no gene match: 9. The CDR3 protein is CASSGWTGSITEAFF. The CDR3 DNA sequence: TGTGCCAGCAGCGGTTGGACAGGGTCGATCACTGAAGCTTTCTTT.

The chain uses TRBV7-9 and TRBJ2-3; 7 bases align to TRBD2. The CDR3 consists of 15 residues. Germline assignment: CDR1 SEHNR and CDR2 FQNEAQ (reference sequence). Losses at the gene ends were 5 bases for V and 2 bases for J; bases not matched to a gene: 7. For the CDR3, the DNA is TGTGCCAGCAGCAAACCCGGGAGGAACACAGATACGCAGTATTTT. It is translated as CASSKPGRNTDTQYF. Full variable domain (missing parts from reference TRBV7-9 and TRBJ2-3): DTGVSQNPRHKITKRGQNVTFRCDPISEHNRLYWYRQTLGQGPEFLTYFQNEAQLEKSRLLSDRFSAERPKGSFSTLEIQRTEQGDSAMYLCASSKPGRNTDTQYFGPGTRLTVL.

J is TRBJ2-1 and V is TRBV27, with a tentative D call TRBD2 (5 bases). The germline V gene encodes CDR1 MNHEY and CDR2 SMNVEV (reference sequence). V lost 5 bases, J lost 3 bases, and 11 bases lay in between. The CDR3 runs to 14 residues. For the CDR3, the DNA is TGTGCCAGCAGTCTAGGACTTATCTACAATGAGCAGTTCTTC. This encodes CASSLGLIYNEQFF.

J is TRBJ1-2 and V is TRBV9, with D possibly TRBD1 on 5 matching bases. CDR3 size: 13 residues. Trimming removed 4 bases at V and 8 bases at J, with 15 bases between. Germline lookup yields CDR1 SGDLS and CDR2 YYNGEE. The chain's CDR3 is CASSPSGSGGYTF. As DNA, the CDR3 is TGTGCCAGCAGCCCATCAGGGTCCGGCGGCTACACCTTC.

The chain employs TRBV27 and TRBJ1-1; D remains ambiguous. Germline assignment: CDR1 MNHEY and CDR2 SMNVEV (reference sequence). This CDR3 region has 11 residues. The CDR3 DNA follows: TGTGCTATCAAGCGGGGCACTGAAGCTTTCTTT. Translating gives CAIKRGTEAFF.

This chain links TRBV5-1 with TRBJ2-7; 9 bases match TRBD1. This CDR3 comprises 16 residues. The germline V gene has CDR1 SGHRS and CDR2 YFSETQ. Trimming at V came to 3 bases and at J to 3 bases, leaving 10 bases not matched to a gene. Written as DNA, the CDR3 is TGCGCCAGCAGCTGGACCGGGACAGGGAACTACTACGAGCAGTACTTC. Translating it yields CASSWTGTGNYYEQYF. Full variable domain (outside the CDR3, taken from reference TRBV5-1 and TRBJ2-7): KAGVTQTPRYLIKTRGQQVTLSCSPISGHRSVSWYQQTPGQGLQFLFEYFSETQRNKGNFPGRFSGRQFSNSRSEMNVSTLELGDSALYLCASSWTGTGNYYEQYFGPGTRLTVT.

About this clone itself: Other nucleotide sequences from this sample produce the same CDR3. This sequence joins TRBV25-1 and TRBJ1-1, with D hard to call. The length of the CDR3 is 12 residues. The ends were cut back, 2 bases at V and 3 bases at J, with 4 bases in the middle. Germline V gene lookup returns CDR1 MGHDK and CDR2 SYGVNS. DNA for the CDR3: TGTGCCAGCAGTGAAGGTTACACTGAAGCTTTCTTT. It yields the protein CASSEGYTEAFF.

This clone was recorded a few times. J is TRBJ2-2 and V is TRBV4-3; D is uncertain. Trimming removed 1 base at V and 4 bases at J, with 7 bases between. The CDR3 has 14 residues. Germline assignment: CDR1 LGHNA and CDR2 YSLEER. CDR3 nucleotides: TGCGCCAGCAGCCAAGCCCCTACCACCGGGGAGCTGTTTTTT. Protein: CASSQAPTTGELFF.

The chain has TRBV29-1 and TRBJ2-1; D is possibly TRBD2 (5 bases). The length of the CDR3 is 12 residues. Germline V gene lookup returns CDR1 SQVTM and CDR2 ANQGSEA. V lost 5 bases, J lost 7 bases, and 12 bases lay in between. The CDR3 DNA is TGCAGCGTTCCTGTAGGGAGAAATGAGCAGTTCTTC. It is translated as CSVPVGRNEQFF.

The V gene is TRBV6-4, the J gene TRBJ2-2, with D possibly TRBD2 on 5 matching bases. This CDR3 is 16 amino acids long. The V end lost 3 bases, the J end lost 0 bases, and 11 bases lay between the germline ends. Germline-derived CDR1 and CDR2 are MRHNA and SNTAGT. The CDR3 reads CASSDSQRTNTGELFF. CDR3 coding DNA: TGTGCCAGCAGTGATTCGCAGCGGACGAACACCGGGGAGCTGTTTTTT.

The chain's CDR3 is CASSLRLAREGLSYEQYF. In DNA form, the CDR3 reads TGTGCCAGCAGCTTAAGGCTAGCGAGGGAGGGGCTCTCCTACGAGCAGTACTTC. The genes are TRBV7-2 and TRBJ2-7; 7 nucleotides match TRBD2. Germline V lookup: CDR1 SGHTA, CDR2 FQGNSA. The CDR3 loop spans 18 amino acids. V shed 2 bases and J 0 bases; nucleotides not matched to a gene: 13. Filled out from reference TRBV7-2 and TRBJ2-7, the complete variable domain reads GAGVSQSPSNKVTEKGKDVELRCDPISGHTALYWYRQSLGQGLEFLIYFQGNSAPDKSGLPSDRFSAERTGGSVSTLTIQRTQQEDSAVYLCASSLRLAREGLSYEQYFGPGTRLTVT.

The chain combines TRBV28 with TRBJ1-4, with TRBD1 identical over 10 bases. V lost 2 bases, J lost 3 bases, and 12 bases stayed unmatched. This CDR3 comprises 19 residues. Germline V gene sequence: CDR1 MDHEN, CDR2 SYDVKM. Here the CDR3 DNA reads TGTGCCAGCAGTTTACCCCCCCAGGGACAGGGGTCCCCTAATGAAAAACTGTTTTTT. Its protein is CASSLPPQGQGSPNEKLFF.

As DNA, the CDR3 is TGTGCCAGCAACGAGCCCGGACCGGGACATGGCTACACCTTC. This gives the protein CASNEPGPGHGYTF. J is TRBJ1-2 and V is TRBV7-9; a possible D gene is TRBD1 (5 bases). The germline CDR1 and CDR2 sequences are SEHNR and FQNEAQ (reference sequence). The CDR3 runs 14 residues. The ends were cut back, 7 bases at V and 6 bases at J, with 18 bases in the middle.

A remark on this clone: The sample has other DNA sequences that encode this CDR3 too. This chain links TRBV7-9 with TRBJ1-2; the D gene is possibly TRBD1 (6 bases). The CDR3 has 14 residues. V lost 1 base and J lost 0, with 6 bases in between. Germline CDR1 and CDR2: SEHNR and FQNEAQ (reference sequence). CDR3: CASSLGTANYGYTF. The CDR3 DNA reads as TGTGCCAGCAGCTTAGGGACAGCTAACTATGGCTACACCTTC.